A selection of T cell receptor beta chains follows, all from one sample in a study of T-cell memory formation after mild COVID-19. TCRdb re-called the 5' RACE reads with MiXCR, one entry per CDR3 protein. The sample has roughly 240 distinct CDR3 sequences, approximately 95% seen once. The sample comprised PBMCs or a T cell subset sorted from them (not recorded which). The receptors originated from an adult who had mild COVID-19 (a few samples of this study predate the infection). Cell type and time point are not known. Both conserved end residues are part of each CDR3. D genes are given only for firm matches. Clone size appears in some rows only: once, few, many, or a class for an expanded clone.

abundance: .; j_gene: TRBJ1-6; v_gene: TRBV11-2; d_gene: .; len: 14; CDR3nt: TGTGCCAGCAGCTTAGTAGGGGTAGGGTCACCCCTCCACTTT; CDR3aa: CASSLVGVGSPLHF
abundance: once; j_gene: TRBJ2-4; v_gene: TRBV9; d_gene: .; len: 14; CDR3nt: TGTGCCAGCAGCCCGCGACTGGATTCAAACATTCAGTACTTC; CDR3aa: CASSPRLDSNIQYF
abundance: .; j_gene: TRBJ2-5; v_gene: TRBV5-4; d_gene: TRBD2; len: 15; CDR3nt: TGTGCCAGCAGCTCAGCGGGGGGACTCCAAGAGACCCAGTACTTC; CDR3aa: CASSSAGGLQETQYF
abundance: .; j_gene: TRBJ2-3; v_gene: TRBV6-5; d_gene: .; len: 15; CDR3nt: TGTGCCAGCAGTTACCCCCGGAGCGGCGCAGATACGCAGTATTTT; CDR3aa: CASSYPRSGADTQYF
abundance: .; j_gene: TRBJ2-7; v_gene: TRBV5-1; d_gene: TRBD2; len: 16; CDR3nt: TGCGCCAGCAGCTTGGCCTCCAGCGGGGGCAACTACGAGCAGTACTTC; CDR3aa: CASSLASSGGNYEQYF
abundance: once; j_gene: TRBJ2-6; v_gene: TRBV12-3/TRBV12-4; d_gene: TRBD1; len: 15; CDR3nt: TGTGCCAGCAGTACCACAGGGGCTGGGGCCAACGTCCTGACTTTC; CDR3aa: CASSTTGAGANVLTF
abundance: few; j_gene: TRBJ1-1; v_gene: TRBV5-1; d_gene: .; len: 15; CDR3nt: TGCGCCAGCAGCCGGGGAGGAGGAAGCCAAGGAAATCTCATCTTT; CDR3aa: CASSRGGGSQGNLIF
abundance: once; j_gene: TRBJ1-5; v_gene: TRBV7-9; d_gene: TRBD1; len: 17; CDR3nt: TGTGCCAGCAGCTTTTTTGGGACAGGGGCTTCCAATCAGCCCCAGCATTTT; CDR3aa: CASSFFGTGASNQPQHF
abundance: .; j_gene: TRBJ1-6; v_gene: TRBV4-1; d_gene: TRBD1; len: 15; CDR3nt: TGCGCCAGCAGCCAACCGGACAGGGGGCGATCACCCCTCCACTTT; CDR3aa: CASSQPDRGRSPLHF
abundance: .; j_gene: TRBJ2-5; v_gene: TRBV18; d_gene: .; len: 11; CDR3nt: TGTGCCAGCTCACCGGGCGGGACCCAGTACTTC; CDR3aa: CASSPGGTQYF
abundance: .; j_gene: TRBJ2-3; v_gene: TRBV12-3/TRBV12-4; d_gene: TRBD2; len: 16; CDR3nt: TGTGCCAGCAGTATCCGGACTAGCGGGGCTCCAGATACGCAGTATTTT; CDR3aa: CASSIRTSGAPDTQYF
abundance: .; j_gene: TRBJ2-5; v_gene: TRBV7-2; d_gene: TRBD1; len: 13; CDR3nt: TGTGCCAGCAGGACCACAGGGGGCGAGACCCAGTACTTC; CDR3aa: CASRTTGGETQYF
abundance: .; j_gene: TRBJ2-5; v_gene: TRBV7-2; d_gene: .; len: 12; CDR3nt: TGTGCCAGCAGCTTTAGCTTCGAGACCCAGTACTTC; CDR3aa: CASSFSFETQYF
abundance: .; j_gene: TRBJ2-2; v_gene: TRBV4-2; d_gene: .; len: 12; CDR3nt: TGTGCCAGCAGCCCAGGGCCCGGGGAGCTGTTTTTT; CDR3aa: CASSPGPGELFF
abundance: .; j_gene: TRBJ2-5; v_gene: TRBV29-1; d_gene: .; len: 12; CDR3nt: TGCAGCGTTGATCCGAGGAGGGAGACCCAGTACTTC; CDR3aa: CSVDPRRETQYF
abundance: once; j_gene: TRBJ2-2; v_gene: TRBV9; d_gene: .; len: 15; CDR3nt: TGTGCCAGCAGCGTAGGCGGAACCAACACCGGGGAGCTGTTTTTT; CDR3aa: CASSVGGTNTGELFF
abundance: .; j_gene: TRBJ1-6; v_gene: TRBV6-5; d_gene: .; len: 18; CDR3nt: TGTGCCAGCAGCTTGACAGGACCGACGAGCTCCTATAATTCACCCCTCCACTTT; CDR3aa: CASSLTGPTSSYNSPLHF
abundance: .; j_gene: TRBJ2-7; v_gene: TRBV6-2/TRBV6-3; d_gene: TRBD1; len: 13; CDR3nt: TGTGCCAGCAGGGGACAGGGGTTCGACGAGCAGTACTTC; CDR3aa: CASRGQGFDEQYF
abundance: .; j_gene: TRBJ1-1; v_gene: TRBV5-1; d_gene: .; len: 16; CDR3nt: TGCGCCAGCAGCTCCCCCCGGACACTTTCGAACACTGAAGCTTTCTTT; CDR3aa: CASSSPRTLSNTEAFF
abundance: .; j_gene: TRBJ1-1; v_gene: TRBV5-1; d_gene: .; len: 14; CDR3nt: TGCGCCAGCAGCTTGGACATACTGCCCACTGAAGCTTTCTTT; CDR3aa: CASSLDILPTEAFF
abundance: .; j_gene: TRBJ2-2; v_gene: TRBV6-5; d_gene: .; len: 16; CDR3nt: TGTGCCAGCAGTTACTCAGGCCGGTGGGGCACCGGGGAGCTGTTTTTT; CDR3aa: CASSYSGRWGTGELFF
abundance: .; j_gene: TRBJ2-5; v_gene: TRBV7-9; d_gene: .; len: 15; CDR3nt: TGTGCCAGCAGCTTAGCAAGGACGGTGTTGGAGACCCAGTACTTC; CDR3aa: CASSLARTVLETQYF
abundance: .; j_gene: TRBJ1-2; v_gene: TRBV6-1; d_gene: .; len: 13; CDR3nt: TGTGCCAGCAGTGAAATTCCCCAGGGGGGCTACACCTTC; CDR3aa: CASSEIPQGGYTF
abundance: .; j_gene: TRBJ2-2; v_gene: TRBV9; d_gene: TRBD2; len: 16; CDR3nt: TGTGCCAGCAGCGTAGTGGCGGGGGTGAACACCGGGGAGCTGTTTTTT; CDR3aa: CASSVVAGVNTGELFF
abundance: .; j_gene: TRBJ1-4; v_gene: TRBV5-1; d_gene: .; len: 16; CDR3nt: TGCGCCAGCAGCCGGACCTCGGGGGCAACTAATGAAAAACTGTTTTTT; CDR3aa: CASSRTSGATNEKLFF
abundance: once; j_gene: TRBJ2-5; v_gene: TRBV12-3/TRBV12-4; d_gene: TRBD2; len: 14; CDR3nt: TGTGCCAGCAGATACGGGACTAGCGCATGGACCCAGTACTTC; CDR3aa: CASRYGTSAWTQYF
abundance: .; j_gene: TRBJ1-2; v_gene: TRBV7-2; d_gene: TRBD1; len: 14; CDR3nt: TGTGCCAGCAGCCGGACAGGGGGGAACTATGGCTACACCTTC; CDR3aa: CASSRTGGNYGYTF
abundance: .; j_gene: TRBJ1-2; v_gene: TRBV7-9; d_gene: .; len: 15; CDR3nt: TGTGCCAGCAGCGCACACAGTAGGTCGATCTATGGCTACACCTTC; CDR3aa: CASSAHSRSIYGYTF
abundance: once; j_gene: TRBJ1-5; v_gene: TRBV20-1; d_gene: .; len: 12; CDR3nt: TGCAGTGCTAGAGGTTCGAATCAGCCCCAGCATTTT; CDR3aa: CSARGSNQPQHF
abundance: .; j_gene: TRBJ2-2; v_gene: TRBV5-1; d_gene: .; len: 16; CDR3nt: TGCGCCAGCAGCTTGGCGGTTGGAGCCTACACCGGGGAGCTGTTTTTT; CDR3aa: CASSLAVGAYTGELFF
abundance: .; j_gene: TRBJ2-7; v_gene: TRBV20-1; d_gene: .; len: 13; CDR3nt: TGCAGTGTAGGGGTCCCCTTCTCCTACGAGCAGTACTTC; CDR3aa: CSVGVPFSYEQYF
abundance: .; j_gene: TRBJ1-6; v_gene: TRBV5-1; d_gene: .; len: 16; CDR3nt: TGCGCCAGCAGCCAGACAGGTCAACGAGAGGGTTCACCCCTCCACTTT; CDR3aa: CASSQTGQREGSPLHF